This is a list of T cell receptor beta chains from one sample in a study of blood T cell repertoires in COVID-19. Produced via immunoSEQ multiplex PCR; TCRdb's table is partial and in-frame only. The profile shows around 170,000 clones, around 84% of them singletons. The source material was peripheral blood. The receptors stem from a man aged 45 to 65 with active or convalescent COVID-19. Both conserved end residues are part of each CDR3. D genes are given only for firm matches. Clone sizes are given selectively: once, few, many, or a class where the clone is expanded.

D gene,V gene,clone size,J gene,CDR3 protein,CDR3 DNA
TRBD2,TRBV18,-,TRBJ2-7,CASSPPIAGAYEQYF,TGTGCCAGCTCACCCCCCATAGCGGGGGCCTACGAGCAGTACTTC
-,TRBV7-8,-,TRBJ1-6,CASSLARAGSSPLHF,TGTGCCAGCAGCTTAGCCCGCGCCGGGTCGTCACCCCTCCACTTT
TRBD2,TRBV14,-,TRBJ2-1,CASSQEASGYNEQFF,TGTGCCAGCAGCCAAGAGGCTAGCGGTTACAATGAGCAGTTCTTC
TRBD1,TRBV10-2,-,TRBJ1-1,CASSEAGGTEAFF,TGCGCCAGCAGTGAGGCAGGGGGCACTGAAGCTTTCTTT
-,TRBV20-1,once,TRBJ2-5,CSASFMLARETQYF,TGCAGTGCTAGTTTCATGCTAGCCCGAGAGACCCAGTACTTC
-,TRBV9,-,TRBJ2-2,CASSVAVVDTGELFF,TGTGCCAGCAGCGTAGCGGTAGTAGACACCGGGGAGCTGTTTTTT
TRBD1,TRBV6-6,-,TRBJ1-2,CASSYPTGAGYTF,TGTGCCAGCAGTTACCCGACAGGGGCTGGCTACACCTTC
-,TRBV29-1,-,TRBJ2-7,CSAGIGKGPYEQYF,TGCAGCGCCGGGATTGGAAAGGGTCCCTACGAGCAGTACTTC
-,TRBV2,-,TRBJ1-1,CASSERGLYTEAFF,TGTGCCAGCAGTGAACGGGGTTTGTACACTGAAGCTTTCTTT
TRBD1,TRBV9,-,TRBJ2-1,CASSPGTGYYNEQFF,TGTGCCAGCAGCCCCGGGACAGGGTACTACAATGAGCAGTTCTTC
TRBD1,TRBV19,-,TRBJ1-5,CASSIGDRGDQPQHF,TGTGCCAGTAGTATTGGGGACAGGGGAGATCAGCCCCAGCATTTT
-,TRBV19,few,TRBJ2-2,CASSVNTGELFF,TGTGCCAGTAGCGTGAACACCGGGGAGCTGTTTTTT
-,TRBV7-3,-,TRBJ1-1,CASSLEGRTEAFF,TGTGCCAGCAGCCTGGAGGGTCGGACTGAAGCTTTCTTT
-,TRBV5-1,-,TRBJ1-1,CASSLAVSATNTEAFF,TGCGCCAGCAGCTTGGCGGTCAGCGCAACGAACACTGAAGCTTTCTTT
-,TRBV11-2,once,TRBJ2-7,CASSLVAGASYEQYF,TGTGCCAGCAGCTTAGTGGCAGGGGCTTCATACGAGCAGTACTTC
TRBD1,TRBV6-5,-,TRBJ2-4,CASSSRTGDIQYF,TGTGCCAGCAGTTCCCGAACAGGGGACATTCAGTACTTC
TRBD2,TRBV7-9,-,TRBJ2-3,CASSPWTSGVSSTDTQYF,TGTGCCAGCAGCCCATGGACTAGCGGGGTCTCTAGCACAGATACGCAGTATTTT
-,TRBV3-1/TRBV3-2,-,TRBJ1-6,CASSQTGGANSPLHF,TGTGCCAGCAGCCAAACGGGGGGGGCTAATTCACCCCTCCACTTT
-,TRBV4-1,-,TRBJ1-4,CASSRGTQEKLFF,TGCGCCAGCAGCCGTGGTACCCAGGAAAAACTGTTTTTT
-,TRBV7-9,-,TRBJ1-1,CASTSGRLNTEAFF,TGTGCCAGCACATCAGGCCGGTTGAACACTGAAGCTTTCTTT
TRBD2,TRBV13,once,TRBJ2-7,CASSSLLAGGYEQYF,TGTGCCAGCAGCTCACTACTAGCGGGAGGATACGAGCAGTACTTC
-,TRBV27,few,TRBJ2-7,CASSLKGDIGSYEQYF,TGTGCCAGCAGTTTAAAGGGGGACATAGGCTCCTACGAGCAGTACTTC
-,TRBV27,-,TRBJ2-1,CASKVGTPGDEQFF,TGTGCCAGCAAGGTTGGGACTCCCGGGGATGAGCAGTTCTTC
-,TRBV6-1,-,TRBJ1-1,CASSEGGHTEAFF,TGTGCCAGCAGTGAGGGGGGTCACACTGAAGCTTTCTTT
TRBD1,TRBV6-5,few,TRBJ1-3,CASSPDRGRGNTIYF,TGTGCCAGCAGCCCAGACAGGGGGCGCGGAAACACCATATATTTT
TRBD1,TRBV5-8,once,TRBJ1-5,CASSTSGGQGLGAQHF,TGTGCCAGCAGCACCTCGGGGGGACAGGGGCTAGGAGCCCAGCATTTT
-,TRBV7-9,-,TRBJ2-2,CASSLAGGSGELFF,TGTGCCAGCAGCTTAGCAGGGGGTTCTGGGGAGCTGTTTTTT
TRBD1,TRBV18,-,TRBJ1-1,CASSDLGTDEAFF,TGTGCCAGCTCAGACCTCGGGACAGATGAAGCTTTCTTT
TRBD2,TRBV6-5,-,TRBJ2-7,CASWTSGSYEQYF,TGTGCCAGCTGGACTAGCGGGAGCTACGAGCAGTACTTC
TRBD2,TRBV9,-,TRBJ2-3,CASSARGDPTDTQYF,TGTGCCAGCAGCGCGCGGGGGGACCCAACAGATACGCAGTATTTT
TRBD1,TRBV3-1/TRBV3-2,-,TRBJ1-2,CASSQARTGGYGYTF,TGTGCCAGCAGCCAAGCCCGGACAGGGGGCTATGGCTACACCTTC
-,TRBV28,few,TRBJ2-5,CASSLSGARETQYF,TGTGCCAGCAGTTTGTCAGGGGCTCGTGAGACCCAGTACTTC
-,TRBV6-2/TRBV6-3,-,TRBJ1-5,CASSYYRASQPQHF,TGTGCCAGCAGTTATTACAGGGCCAGTCAGCCCCAGCATTTT
TRBD2,TRBV9,few,TRBJ2-2,CASSSSGLAGTGELFF,TGTGCCAGCAGCTCCTCGGGACTAGCTGGCACCGGGGAGCTGTTTTTT
TRBD1,TRBV11-3,-,TRBJ1-1,CASSLQGASTEAFF,TGTGCCAGCAGCTTACAGGGGGCCTCGACTGAAGCTTTCTTT
-,TRBV28,-,TRBJ2-1,CASSFGLAPPNNEQFF,TGTGCCAGCAGTTTTGGGCTAGCCCCTCCTAACAATGAGCAGTTCTTC
-,TRBV29-1,-,TRBJ1-1,CSVPKNSEAFF,TGCAGCGTTCCCAAAAACAGTGAAGCTTTCTTT
-,TRBV19,-,TRBJ1-4,CASSIRQTNEKLFF,TGTGCCAGTAGCATCAGACAGACGAATGAAAAACTGTTTTTT
-,TRBV12-3/TRBV12-4,-,TRBJ1-2,CASGDRSNYGYTF,TGTGCCAGCGGAGACAGATCTAACTATGGCTACACCTTC
TRBD1,TRBV14,-,TRBJ1-6,CASTKTTGTVNSPLHF,TGTGCCAGCACCAAAACGACGGGGACAGTTAATTCACCCCTCCACTTT
TRBD1,TRBV20-1,-,TRBJ2-7,CSASPDRGIYEQYF,TGCAGTGCTAGTCCCGACAGGGGGATCTACGAGCAGTACTTC
-,TRBV7-9,-,TRBJ1-5,CASSLLQGDQPQHF,TGTGCCAGCAGCCTACTCCAAGGGGATCAGCCCCAGCATTTT
-,TRBV7-2,-,TRBJ1-5,CASSLRGGINQPQHF,TGTGCCAGCAGCCTCCGGGGGGGGATCAATCAGCCCCAGCATTTT
-,TRBV19,-,TRBJ2-3,CASSIVLGAATDTQYF,TGTGCCAGTAGTATAGTCCTCGGAGCGGCCACAGATACGCAGTATTTT
TRBD1,TRBV11-2,-,TRBJ1-1,CASEPGTAYTEAFF,TGTGCCAGCGAACCGGGGACAGCCTACACTGAAGCTTTCTTT
-,TRBV5-1,-,TRBJ2-5,CASSLAGETQYF,TGCGCCAGCAGCTTGGCCGGAGAGACCCAGTACTTC
TRBD1,TRBV9,once,TRBJ1-2,CASSVGIQGASNDGYTF,TGTGCCAGCAGCGTAGGGATACAGGGGGCTTCTAACGACGGCTACACCTTC
-,TRBV5-6,once,TRBJ1-5,CASSSTVEPQHF,TGTGCCAGCAGTTCCACCGTAGAGCCCCAGCATTTT
TRBD1,TRBV6-6,-,TRBJ1-1,CASRDGQGGSGPEAFF,TGTGCCAGCAGGGACGGACAGGGGGGTTCCGGACCTGAAGCTTTCTTT
-,TRBV4-1,-,TRBJ1-1,CASSQEGGPGTEAFF,TGCGCCAGCAGCCAAGAGGGGGGACCGGGCACTGAAGCTTTCTTT
TRBD2,TRBV6-5,-,TRBJ2-1,CASSYLAGEYNEQFF,TGTGCCAGCAGTTACCTGGCGGGAGAATACAATGAGCAGTTCTTC
-,TRBV3-1/TRBV3-2,-,TRBJ1-1,CASSRGMAGEAFF,TGTGCCAGCAGCCGGGGAATGGCGGGTGAAGCTTTCTTT
-,TRBV5-1,-,TRBJ1-6,CASSTGGSSYNSPLHF,TGCGCCAGCAGTACGGGGGGGAGCTCCTATAATTCACCCCTCCACTTT
TRBD1,TRBV7-2,once,TRBJ1-1,CASSLAGQVAEAFF,TGTGCCAGCAGCTTAGCGGGACAGGTAGCTGAAGCTTTCTTT